This TCR beta chain was documented in a study of T cell responses to AZD1222 COVID-19 vaccine. The CDR3 loop spans 15 amino acids. V lost 5 bases and J lost 4, with 20 bases in between. The germline V gene has CDR1 GTSNPN and CDR2 SVGIG (reference sequence). TCRdb keeps only in-frame clones here, not all; method: immunoSEQ multiplex PCR. The sample has around 90,000 clones; approximately 91% are singletons. The chain joins TRBV30 to TRBJ1-1; D is possibly TRBD1 (6 bases). Sequenced material: peripheral blood, taken on day 0 of AZD1222 vaccination. This TCR was sampled from an adult in good health. The CDR3 nucleotides are TGTGCCTGGGGCCCATTAGCAGGGGATAGCACTGAAGCTTTCTTT. Its translation: CAWGPLAGDSTEAFF.